This TCR beta chain came from a study of cytomegalovirus exposure and HLA in healthy donors. This CDR3 has 14 amino acids. Germline loops: CDR1 MNHEY, CDR2 SVGAGI. Findings and caveats of the study: A later analysis reportedly found fewer N-insertions in an Asian-associated ancestry cluster than the approximately 670-donor mean.

The PCR used 60 Vbeta and 13 Jbeta primers. Produced via immunoSEQ multiplex PCR; TCRdb's table is partial and in-frame only. The sample yields around 170,000 clones, roughly 80% seen once. On this clone itself: Its antigen remains unknown.

The V and J genes are TRBV6-5 and TRBJ2-5, with 8 positions matching TRBD1. The J call may be faulty, since TRBJ2-7 better matches the DNA end. The specimen sequenced was PBMCs. The receptor comes from a girl aged 5 to 17 in good health and CMV-seropositive. CDR3 DNA: TGTGCCAGCTCTCTCAGGGGGCTCGCTAACGAGCAGTACTTC. It encodes CASSLRGLANEQYF.